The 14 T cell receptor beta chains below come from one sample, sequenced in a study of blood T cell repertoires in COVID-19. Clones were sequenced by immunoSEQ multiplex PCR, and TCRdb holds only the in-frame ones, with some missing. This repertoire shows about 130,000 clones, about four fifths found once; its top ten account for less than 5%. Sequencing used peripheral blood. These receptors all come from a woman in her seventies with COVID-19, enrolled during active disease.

Written as DNA, the CDR3 is TGTGCCAGTAGTATAGAAAGGGGCACTGAAGCTTTCTTT. Translation: CASSIERGTEAFF. The chain combines TRBV19 with TRBJ1-1, with D perhaps TRBD1 (5 bases). This CDR3 has 13 amino acids. V was pared by 0 bases and J by 4 bases, with 6 bases between. Germline CDR1 is LNHDA and CDR2 is SQIVND (reference sequence).

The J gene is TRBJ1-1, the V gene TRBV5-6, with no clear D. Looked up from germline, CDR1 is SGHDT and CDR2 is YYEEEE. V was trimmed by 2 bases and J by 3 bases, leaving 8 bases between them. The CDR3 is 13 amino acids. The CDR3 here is CASSFPTDTEAFF. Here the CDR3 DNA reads TGTGCCAGCAGCTTCCCTACCGACACTGAAGCTTTCTTT. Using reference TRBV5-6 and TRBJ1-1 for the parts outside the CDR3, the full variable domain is DAGVTQSPTHLIKTRGQQVTLRCSPKSGHDTVSWYQQALGQGPQFIFQYYEEEERQRGNFPDRFSGHQFPNYSSELNVNALLLGDSALYLCASSFPTDTEAFFGQGTRLTVV.

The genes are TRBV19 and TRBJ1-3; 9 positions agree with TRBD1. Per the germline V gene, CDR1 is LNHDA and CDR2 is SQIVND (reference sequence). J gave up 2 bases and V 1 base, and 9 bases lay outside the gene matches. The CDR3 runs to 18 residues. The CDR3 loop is CASSIGGRTGDAGNTIYF. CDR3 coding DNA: TGTGCCAGTAGTATAGGCGGACGGACAGGGGACGCTGGAAACACCATATATTTT.

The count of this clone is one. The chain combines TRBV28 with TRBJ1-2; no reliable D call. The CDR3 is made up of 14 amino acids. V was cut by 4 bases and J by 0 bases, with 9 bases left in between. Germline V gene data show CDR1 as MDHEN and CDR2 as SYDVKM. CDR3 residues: CASSSVRPNYGYTF. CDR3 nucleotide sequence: TGTGCCAGCAGTTCGGTCAGGCCTAACTATGGCTACACCTTC.

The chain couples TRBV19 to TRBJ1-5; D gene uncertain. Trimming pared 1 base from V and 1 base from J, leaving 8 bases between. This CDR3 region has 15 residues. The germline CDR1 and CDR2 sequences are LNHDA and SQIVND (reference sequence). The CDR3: CASSIGRSSNQPQHF. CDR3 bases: TGTGCCAGTAGTATAGGCAGGTCGAGCAATCAGCCCCAGCATTTT.

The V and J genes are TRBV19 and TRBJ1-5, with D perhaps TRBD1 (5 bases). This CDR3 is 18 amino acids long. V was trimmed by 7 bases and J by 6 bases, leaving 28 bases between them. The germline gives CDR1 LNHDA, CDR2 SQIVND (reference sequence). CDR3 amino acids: CASTTPPLRLGAAQPQHF. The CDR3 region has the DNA TGTGCCAGTACCACCCCACCTTTAAGGCTAGGGGCTGCTCAGCCCCAGCATTTT.

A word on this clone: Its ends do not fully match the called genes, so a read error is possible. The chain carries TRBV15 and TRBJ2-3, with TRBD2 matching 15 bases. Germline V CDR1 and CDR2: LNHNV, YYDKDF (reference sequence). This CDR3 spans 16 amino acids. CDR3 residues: CATSRGLAGGTDTLYF. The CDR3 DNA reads TGTGCCACCAGCAGGGGACTAGCGGGGGGCACAGATACGCTGTATTTT.

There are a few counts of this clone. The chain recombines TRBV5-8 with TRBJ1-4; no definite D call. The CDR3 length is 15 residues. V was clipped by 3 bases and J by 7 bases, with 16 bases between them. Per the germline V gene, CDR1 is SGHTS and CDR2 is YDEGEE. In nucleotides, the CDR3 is TGTGCCAGCAGCTACCAACCGGGAACCTCTGAAAAACTGTTTTTT. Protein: CASSYQPGTSEKLFF.

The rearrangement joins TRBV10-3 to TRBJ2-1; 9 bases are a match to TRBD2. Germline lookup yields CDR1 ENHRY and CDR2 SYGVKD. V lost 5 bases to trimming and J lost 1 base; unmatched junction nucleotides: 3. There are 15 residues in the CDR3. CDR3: CAISSLAGSYNEQFF. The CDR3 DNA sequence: TGTGCCATCAGTTCACTAGCGGGTTCCTACAATGAGCAGTTCTTC.

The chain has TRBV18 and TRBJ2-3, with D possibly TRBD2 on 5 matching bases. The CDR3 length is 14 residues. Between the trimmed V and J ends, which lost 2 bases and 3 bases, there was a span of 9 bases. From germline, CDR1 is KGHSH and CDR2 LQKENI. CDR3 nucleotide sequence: TGTGCCAGCTCACCAGGAACGGGGACAGATACGCAGTATTTT. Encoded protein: CASSPGTGTDTQYF.

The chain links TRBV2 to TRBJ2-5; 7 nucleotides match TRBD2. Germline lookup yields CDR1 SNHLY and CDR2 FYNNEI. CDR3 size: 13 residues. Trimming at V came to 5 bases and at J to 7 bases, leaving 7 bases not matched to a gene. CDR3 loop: CASSTGLVGTQYF. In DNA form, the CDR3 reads TGTGCCAGCAGTACCGGACTAGTAGGGACCCAGTACTTC.

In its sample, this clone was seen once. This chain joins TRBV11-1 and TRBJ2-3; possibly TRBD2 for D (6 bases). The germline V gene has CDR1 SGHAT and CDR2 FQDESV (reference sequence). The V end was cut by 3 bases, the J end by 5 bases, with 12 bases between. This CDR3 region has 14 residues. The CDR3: CASSLTTGEDTQYF. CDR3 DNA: TGTGCCAGCAGCTTGACAACGGGGGAAGATACGCAGTATTTT.

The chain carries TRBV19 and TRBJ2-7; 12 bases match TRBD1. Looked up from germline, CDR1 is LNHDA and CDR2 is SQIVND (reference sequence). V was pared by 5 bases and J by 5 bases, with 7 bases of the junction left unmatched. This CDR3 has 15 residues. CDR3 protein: CASSRPGQGAHEQYF. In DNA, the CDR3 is TGTGCCAGTAGTCGCCCGGGACAGGGGGCGCACGAGCAGTACTTC.

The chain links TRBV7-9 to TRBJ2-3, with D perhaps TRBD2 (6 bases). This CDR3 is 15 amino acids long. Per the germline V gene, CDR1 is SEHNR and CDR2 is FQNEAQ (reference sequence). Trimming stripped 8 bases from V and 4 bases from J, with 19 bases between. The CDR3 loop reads CASVLGGDGADTQYF. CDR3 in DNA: TGTGCCAGCGTCCTGGGCGGGGACGGGGCAGATACGCAGTATTTT.